These T cell receptor beta chains were read from a single sample in a study of OX40 agonist ivuxolimab in advanced cancers. Assay used: immunoSEQ multiplex PCR; TCRdb lists only in-frame clones, some missing. The sample yields more than 40,000 clones, approximately 87% seen once. The sample was CD4+ or CD8+ T cells sorted from blood, taken in a trial of the OX40 agonist ivuxolimab. These receptors originate from an adult with an advanced solid tumor such as melanoma, head and neck, liver or kidney cancer. Both conserved end residues are part of each CDR3. The D gene is left open where the match is weak. The size field is filled for only some rows; it gives once, few, many or a size class.

TRBV7-2	-	-	TRBJ2-6	TGTGCCAGCAGCTTAGACAGGGCGGCCGGGGCCAACGTCCTGACTTTC	CASSLDRAAGANVLTF
TRBV9	-	few	TRBJ1-1	TGTGCCAGCAGCGGGGAAGAAACGGGCTTAAGGACTGAAGCTTTCTTT	CASSGEETGLRTEAFF
TRBV29-1	-	-	TRBJ2-2	TGCAGCGTTGTGGGGCCGGCCGGGGAGCTGTTTTTT	CSVVGPAGELFF
TRBV5-4	-	-	TRBJ2-5	TGTGCCAGCACCACTAGAGGGAAAGAGACCCAGTACTTC	CASTTRGKETQYF
TRBV5-1	TRBD1	-	TRBJ1-4	TGCGCCAGCAGCTTGTCACAGGGGGATGAAAAACTGTTTTTT	CASSLSQGDEKLFF
TRBV7-2	TRBD2	-	TRBJ2-3	TGTGCCAGCAGCCTGACTAGCGGGGGGAACACAGATACGCAGTATTTT	CASSLTSGGNTDTQYF
TRBV6-1	-	-	TRBJ1-4	TGTGCCAGCAGTGATTGGATCGGGGAAAAACTGTTTTTT	CASSDWIGEKLFF
TRBV4-3	-	once	TRBJ1-1	TGCGCCAGCAGCCAAGAAGGAGGCTGGAACACTGAAGCTTTCTTT	CASSQEGGWNTEAFF
TRBV21-1	-	-	TRBJ1-2	TGTGCCAGCAGCCCACGACAGAGCAGGGGCTACACCTTC	CASSPRQSRGYTF
TRBV27	-	-	TRBJ1-2	TGTGCCAGCAGTTTTGGGGCCCTTTATGGCTACACCTTC	CASSFGALYGYTF
TRBV29-1	-	once	TRBJ2-7	TGCAGCGTTGAAGGGTGGGTATTGGGCGAGCAGTACTTC	CSVEGWVLGEQYF
TRBV6-4	-	-	TRBJ2-7	TGTGCCAGCAGTGTTTCCAGGAGCTATTTTTACGAGCAGTCGGTTGGGCAGTACTTC	CASSVSRSYFYEQSVGQYF
TRBV4-3	-	-	TRBJ1-1	TGCGCCAGCAGCCAAGATGGGGGGAACACTGAAGCTTTCTTT	CASSQDGGNTEAFF
TRBV5-1	-	-	TRBJ2-1	TGCGCCAGCAGCTTGTCGTATCTTGAGGGACTCTACAATGAGCAGTTCTTC	CASSLSYLEGLYNEQFF
TRBV7-2	-	-	TRBJ2-7	TGTGCCAGCAGCTTTTATCCCCTAGCCTCCTACGAGCAGTACTTC	CASSFYPLASYEQYF
TRBV4-1	-	-	TRBJ1-5	TGCGCCAGCAGCCAAGGGGAGACAGGAACGTATAGCAATCAGCCCCAGCATTTT	CASSQGETGTYSNQPQHF
TRBV20-1	-	-	TRBJ2-1	TGCAGTGCTAGAGTGGGGAATGAGCAGTTCTTC	CSARVGNEQFF
TRBV5-1	-	-	TRBJ2-4	TGCGCCAGCAGCGAGAGGCCGGGAATTCGGAACATTCAGTACTTC	CASSERPGIRNIQYF
TRBV7-8	TRBD1	-	TRBJ1-2	TGTGCCAGCAGCCTCTCCGGGACAGGAGTGAACACCTTC	CASSLSGTGVNTF
TRBV6-5	-	-	TRBJ2-7	TGTGCCAGCAGTGATTACGAGCAGTACTTC	CASSDYEQYF
TRBV5-4	-	once	TRBJ2-2	TGTGCCAGCAGCTTGATCGGCGGGGAGCTGTTTTTT	CASSLIGGELFF
TRBV30	-	-	TRBJ1-2	TGTGCCTGGACGGCCGACTATGGCTACACCTTC	CAWTADYGYTF
TRBV19	-	-	TRBJ2-3	TGTGCCAGTAGTAGTCAGGTCCTTCTTTCGATCACAGATACGCAGTATTTT	CASSSQVLLSITDTQYF
TRBV19	-	-	TRBJ2-1	TGTGCCAGTACCCCCCCGGCCCAGCCGGATGAGCAGTTCTTC	CASTPPAQPDEQFF
TRBV6-5	TRBD1	-	TRBJ2-5	TGTGCCAGCAGTTACGAAGGGACAGAAGAGACCCAGTACTTC	CASSYEGTEETQYF
TRBV30	-	-	TRBJ1-2	TGTGCTCATCCCAGGGAGGACTTC	CAHPREDF
TRBV1	-	-	TRBJ2-6	TGCACCAGCAGCCAAGAGCGGGGGGCACCTGGGGCCAACGTCCTGACTTTC	CTSSQERGAPGANVLTF
TRBV5-5	TRBD2	once	TRBJ2-3	TGTGCCAGCAGCCATGGACTAGCGGGGAACACAGATACGCAGTATTTT	CASSHGLAGNTDTQYF
TRBV7-8	TRBD1	-	TRBJ1-1	TGTGCCAGCAGCTTAGCGCGGACAGGGATTATGAACACTGAAGCTTTCTTT	CASSLARTGIMNTEAFF
TRBV19	TRBD2	-	TRBJ2-1	TGTGCCAGTAGTAGGACTAGCGGAGACTACAATGAGCAGTTCTTC	CASSRTSGDYNEQFF
TRBV19	-	-	TRBJ2-7	TGTGCCAGTACTCAGGGTGTCGAGCAGTACTTC	CASTQGVEQYF
TRBV7-6	-	-	TRBJ2-7	TGTGCCAGCAGCTTAGCAGCGGCGGGCTACGAGCAGTACTTC	CASSLAAAGYEQYF
TRBV6-5	-	-	TRBJ1-2	TGTGCCAGCAGTTACTCGGCCGCGGTCTATGGCTACACCTTC	CASSYSAAVYGYTF
TRBV11-3	-	once	TRBJ2-6	TGTGCCAGCAGCCTAGAGGTGGGGAGCCCGAACGTCCTGACTTTC	CASSLEVGSPNVLTF